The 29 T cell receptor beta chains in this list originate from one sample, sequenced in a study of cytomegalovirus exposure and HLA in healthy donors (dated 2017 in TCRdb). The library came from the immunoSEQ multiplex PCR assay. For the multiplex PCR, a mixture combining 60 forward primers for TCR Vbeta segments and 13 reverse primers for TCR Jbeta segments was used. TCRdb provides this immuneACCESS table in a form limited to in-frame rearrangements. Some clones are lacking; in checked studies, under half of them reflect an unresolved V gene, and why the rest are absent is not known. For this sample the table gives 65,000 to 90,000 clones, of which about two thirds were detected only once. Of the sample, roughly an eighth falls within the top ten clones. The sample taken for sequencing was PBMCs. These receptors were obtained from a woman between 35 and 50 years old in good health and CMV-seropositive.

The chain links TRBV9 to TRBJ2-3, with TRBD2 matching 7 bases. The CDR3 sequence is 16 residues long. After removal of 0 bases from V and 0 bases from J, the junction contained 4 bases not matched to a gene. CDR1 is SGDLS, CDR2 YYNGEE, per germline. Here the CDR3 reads CASSVDPAGSTDTQYF. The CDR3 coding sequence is TGTGCCAGCAGCGTAGATCCAGCGGGGAGCACAGATACGCAGTATTTT.

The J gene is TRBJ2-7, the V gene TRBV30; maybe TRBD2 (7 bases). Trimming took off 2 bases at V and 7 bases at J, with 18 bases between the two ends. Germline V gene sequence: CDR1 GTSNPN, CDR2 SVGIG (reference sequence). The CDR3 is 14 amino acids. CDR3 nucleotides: TGTGCCTGGAGTACGACCGGGGGGCGAGCGGAGCAGTACTTC. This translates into CAWSTTGGRAEQYF.

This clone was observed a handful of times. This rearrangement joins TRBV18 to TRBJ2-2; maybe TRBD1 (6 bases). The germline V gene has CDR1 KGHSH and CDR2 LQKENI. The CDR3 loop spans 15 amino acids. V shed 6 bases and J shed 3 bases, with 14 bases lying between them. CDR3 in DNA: TGTGCCAGCTCCCCCCAGGGGCGAGACACCGGGGAGCTGTTTTTT. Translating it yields CASSPQGRDTGELFF.

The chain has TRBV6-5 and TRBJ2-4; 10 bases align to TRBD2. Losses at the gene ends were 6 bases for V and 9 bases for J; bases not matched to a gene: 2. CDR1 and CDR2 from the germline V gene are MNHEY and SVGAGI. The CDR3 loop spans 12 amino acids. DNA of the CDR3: TGTGCCAGCAGAAGGACTAGCGGCATTCAGTACTTC. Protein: CASRRTSGIQYF.

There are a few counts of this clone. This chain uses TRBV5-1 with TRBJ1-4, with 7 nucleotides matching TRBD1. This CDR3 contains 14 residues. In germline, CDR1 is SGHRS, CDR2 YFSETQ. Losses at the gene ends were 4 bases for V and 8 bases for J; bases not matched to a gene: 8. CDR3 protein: CASSETGNGEKLFF. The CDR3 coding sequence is TGCGCCAGCAGCGAGACAGGGAACGGGGAAAAACTGTTTTTT.

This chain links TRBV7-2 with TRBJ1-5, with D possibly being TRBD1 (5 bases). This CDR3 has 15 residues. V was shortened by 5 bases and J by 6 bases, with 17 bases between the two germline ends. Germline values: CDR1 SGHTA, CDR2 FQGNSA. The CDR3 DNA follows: TGTGCCAGCAGCGCGGGACGGGGTTTTAGTCAGCCCCAGCATTTT. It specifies CASSAGRGFSQPQHF.

CDR3 amino acids: CASSESLTNPEETQYF. CDR3 coding DNA: TGCGCCAGCAGCGAAAGCCTAACCAACCCCGAAGAGACCCAGTACTTC. The V and J genes are TRBV5-1 and TRBJ2-5; D is undetermined. Per germline, CDR1 SGHRS and CDR2 YFSETQ. The CDR3 contains 16 residues. With 4 bases removed from V and 3 bases from J, the gap between germline ends came to 19 bases.

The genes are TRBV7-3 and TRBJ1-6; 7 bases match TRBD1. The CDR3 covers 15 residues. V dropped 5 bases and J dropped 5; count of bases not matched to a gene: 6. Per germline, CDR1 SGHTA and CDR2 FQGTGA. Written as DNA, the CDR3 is TGTGCCAGCAGCCCAACCGGGACAGATAATTCACCCCTCCACTTT. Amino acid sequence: CASSPTGTDNSPLHF.

Here the CDR3 reads CASSLAPGTERYNEQFF. For the CDR3, the DNA is TGCGCCAGCAGCTTGGCCCCAGGGACAGAGAGATACAATGAGCAGTTCTTC. The chain is built from TRBV5-1 and TRBJ2-1, with 7 bases matching TRBD1. The germline gives CDR1 SGHRS, CDR2 YFSETQ. This CDR3 has 17 residues. Trimming cost V 0 bases and J 4 bases; bases outside gene matches: 10.

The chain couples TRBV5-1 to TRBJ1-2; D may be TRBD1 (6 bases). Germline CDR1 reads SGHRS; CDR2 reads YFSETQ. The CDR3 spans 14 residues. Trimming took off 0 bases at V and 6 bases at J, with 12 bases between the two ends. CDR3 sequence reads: CASSLGAGEDGYTF. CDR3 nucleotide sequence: TGCGCCAGCAGCTTGGGAGCAGGGGAAGATGGCTACACCTTC.

Written as DNA, the CDR3 is TGCGCCAGCAGCTTTCAGGGGGCCCTGAACACTGAAGCTTTCTTT. Translating it yields CASSFQGALNTEAFF. V gene TRBV5-1 combines with J gene TRBJ1-1; TRBD1 aligns across 8 bases. Germline lookup yields CDR1 SGHRS and CDR2 YFSETQ. This CDR3 has 15 amino acids. V trimming: 2 bases; J trimming: 0 bases; junction bases outside the gene matches: 3. Supplemented by reference TRBV5-1 and TRBJ1-1, the full variable domain reads KAGVTQTPRYLIKTRGQQVTLSCSPISGHRSVSWYQQTPGQGLQFLFEYFSETQRNKGNFPGRFSGRQFSNSRSEMNVSTLELGDSALYLCASSFQGALNTEAFFGQGTRLTVV.

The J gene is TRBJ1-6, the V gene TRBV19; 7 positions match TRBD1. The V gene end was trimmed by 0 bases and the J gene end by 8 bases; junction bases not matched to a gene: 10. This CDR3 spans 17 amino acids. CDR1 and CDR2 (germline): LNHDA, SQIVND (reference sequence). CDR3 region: CASSIDHWGTVDSPLHF. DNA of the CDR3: TGTGCCAGTAGTATAGACCACTGGGGGACAGTCGATTCACCCCTCCACTTT.

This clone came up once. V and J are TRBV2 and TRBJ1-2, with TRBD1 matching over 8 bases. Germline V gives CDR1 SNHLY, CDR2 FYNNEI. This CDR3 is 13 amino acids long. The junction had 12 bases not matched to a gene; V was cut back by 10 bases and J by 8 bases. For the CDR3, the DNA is TGTGCCACCGCGGACAGGGACAAATACGGCTACACCTTC. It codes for CATADRDKYGYTF.

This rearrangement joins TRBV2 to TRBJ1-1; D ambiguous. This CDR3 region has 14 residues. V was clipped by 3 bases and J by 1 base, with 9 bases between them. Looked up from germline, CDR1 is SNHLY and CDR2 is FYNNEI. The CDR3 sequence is CASSDKAGNTEAFF. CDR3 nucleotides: TGTGCCAGCAGTGATAAGGCAGGGAACACTGAAGCTTTCTTT.

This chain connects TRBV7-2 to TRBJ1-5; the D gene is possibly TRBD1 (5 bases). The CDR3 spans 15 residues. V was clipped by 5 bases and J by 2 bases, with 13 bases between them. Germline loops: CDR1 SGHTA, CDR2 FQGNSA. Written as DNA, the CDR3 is TGTGCCAGCAGCCCCCAGCAGGGCGGCAATCAGCCCCAGCATTTT. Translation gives CASSPQQGGNQPQHF.

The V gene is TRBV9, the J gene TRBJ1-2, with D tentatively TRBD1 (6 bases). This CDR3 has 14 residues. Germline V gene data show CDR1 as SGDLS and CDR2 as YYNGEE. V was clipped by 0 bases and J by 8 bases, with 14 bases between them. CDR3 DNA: TGTGCCAGCAGCGTAGATTCAGGGGTGGGCGGCTACACCTTC. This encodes CASSVDSGVGGYTF.

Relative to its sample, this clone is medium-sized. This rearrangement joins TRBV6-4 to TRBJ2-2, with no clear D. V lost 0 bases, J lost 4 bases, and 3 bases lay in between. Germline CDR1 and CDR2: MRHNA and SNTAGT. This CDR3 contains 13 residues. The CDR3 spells CASSDSSTGELFF. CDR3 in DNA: TGTGCCAGCAGTGACTCTAGCACCGGGGAGCTGTTTTTT.

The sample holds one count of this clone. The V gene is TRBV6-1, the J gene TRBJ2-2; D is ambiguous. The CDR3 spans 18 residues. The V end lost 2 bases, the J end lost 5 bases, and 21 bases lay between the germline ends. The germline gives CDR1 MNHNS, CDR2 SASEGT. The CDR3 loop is CASSERIYTDPRTGELFF. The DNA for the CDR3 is TGTGCCAGCAGTGAACGTATATACACCGATCCCCGAACCGGGGAGCTGTTTTTT.

The CDR3 here is CASSVEVTGSNIQYF. The CDR3, as DNA: TGTGCCAGCAGCGTAGAAGTGACAGGGTCAAACATTCAGTACTTC. The chain recombines TRBV9 with TRBJ2-4, with 7 bases lining up with TRBD1. Germline V gene sequence: CDR1 SGDLS, CDR2 YYNGEE. The CDR3 sequence is 15 residues long. Trimming at V came to 0 bases and at J to 6 bases, leaving 6 bases not matched to a gene.

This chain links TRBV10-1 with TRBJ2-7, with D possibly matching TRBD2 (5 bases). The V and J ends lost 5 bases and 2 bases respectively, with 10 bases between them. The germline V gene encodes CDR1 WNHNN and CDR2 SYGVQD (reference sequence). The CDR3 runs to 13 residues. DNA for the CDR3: TGCGCCAGCAGTTCCGGGAAAACCTACGAGCAGTACTTC. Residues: CASSSGKTYEQYF.

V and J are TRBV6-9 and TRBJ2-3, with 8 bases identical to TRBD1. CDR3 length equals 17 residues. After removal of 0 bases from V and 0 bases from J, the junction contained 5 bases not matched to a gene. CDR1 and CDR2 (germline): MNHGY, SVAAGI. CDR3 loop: CASSYSDRGWSTDTQYF. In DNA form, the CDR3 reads TGTGCCAGCAGTTATTCCGACAGGGGATGGAGCACAGATACGCAGTATTTT.

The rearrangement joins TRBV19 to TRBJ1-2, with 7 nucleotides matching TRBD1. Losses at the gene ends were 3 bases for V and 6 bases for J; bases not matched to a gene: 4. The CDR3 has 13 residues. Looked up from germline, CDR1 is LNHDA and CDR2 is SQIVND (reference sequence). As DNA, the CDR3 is TGTGCCAGTAGTATTCGAGGGGGCGATGGCTACACCTTC. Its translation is CASSIRGGDGYTF.

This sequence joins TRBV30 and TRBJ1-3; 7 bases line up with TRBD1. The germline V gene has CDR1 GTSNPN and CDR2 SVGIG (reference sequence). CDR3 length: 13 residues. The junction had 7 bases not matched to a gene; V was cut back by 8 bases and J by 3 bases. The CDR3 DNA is TGTGCCGCAGAGGGGGACAGTGGAAACACCATATATTTT. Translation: CAAEGDSGNTIYF.

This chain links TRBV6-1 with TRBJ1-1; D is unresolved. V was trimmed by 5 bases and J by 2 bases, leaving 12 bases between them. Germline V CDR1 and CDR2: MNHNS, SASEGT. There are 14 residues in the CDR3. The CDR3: CASSTPLVNTEAFF. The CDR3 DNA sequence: TGTGCCAGCAGTACCCCCTTAGTTAACACTGAAGCTTTCTTT.

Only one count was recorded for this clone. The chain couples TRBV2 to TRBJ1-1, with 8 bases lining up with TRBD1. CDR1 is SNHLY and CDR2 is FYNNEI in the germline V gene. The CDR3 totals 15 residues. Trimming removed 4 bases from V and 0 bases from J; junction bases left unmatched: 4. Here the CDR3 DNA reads TGTGCCAGCAGTGTACCGGGACAGGTGAACACTGAAGCTTTCTTT. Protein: CASSVPGQVNTEAFF.

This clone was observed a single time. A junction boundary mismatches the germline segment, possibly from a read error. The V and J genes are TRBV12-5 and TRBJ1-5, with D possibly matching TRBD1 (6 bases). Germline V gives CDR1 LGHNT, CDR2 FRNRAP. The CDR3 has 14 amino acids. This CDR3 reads CASVLQGEGQPQNF. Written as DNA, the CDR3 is TGTGCTAGTGTACTACAGGGAGAGGGGCAGCCCCAGAATTTT.

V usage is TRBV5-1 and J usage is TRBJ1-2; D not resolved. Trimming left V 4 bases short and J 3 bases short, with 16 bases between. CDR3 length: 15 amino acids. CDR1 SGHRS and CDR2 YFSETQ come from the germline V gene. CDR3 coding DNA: TGCGCCAGCAGCGACGGACTGGGTAGGGACTATGGCTACACCTTC. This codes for CASSDGLGRDYGYTF.

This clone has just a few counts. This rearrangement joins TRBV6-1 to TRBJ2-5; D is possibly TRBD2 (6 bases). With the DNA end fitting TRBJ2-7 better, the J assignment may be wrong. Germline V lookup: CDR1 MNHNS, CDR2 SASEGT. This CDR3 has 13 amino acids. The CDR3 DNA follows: TGTGCCAGCAGTGAAGGGACTACCTACGAGCAGTACTTC. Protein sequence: CASSEGTTYEQYF.

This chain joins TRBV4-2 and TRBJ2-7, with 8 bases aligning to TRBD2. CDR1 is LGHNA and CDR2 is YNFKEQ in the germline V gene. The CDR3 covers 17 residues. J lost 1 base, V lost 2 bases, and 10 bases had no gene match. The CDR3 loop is CASSQPPAGGDSYEQYF. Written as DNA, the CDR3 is TGTGCCAGCAGCCAACCCCCCGCCGGGGGGGATTCCTACGAGCAGTACTTC.